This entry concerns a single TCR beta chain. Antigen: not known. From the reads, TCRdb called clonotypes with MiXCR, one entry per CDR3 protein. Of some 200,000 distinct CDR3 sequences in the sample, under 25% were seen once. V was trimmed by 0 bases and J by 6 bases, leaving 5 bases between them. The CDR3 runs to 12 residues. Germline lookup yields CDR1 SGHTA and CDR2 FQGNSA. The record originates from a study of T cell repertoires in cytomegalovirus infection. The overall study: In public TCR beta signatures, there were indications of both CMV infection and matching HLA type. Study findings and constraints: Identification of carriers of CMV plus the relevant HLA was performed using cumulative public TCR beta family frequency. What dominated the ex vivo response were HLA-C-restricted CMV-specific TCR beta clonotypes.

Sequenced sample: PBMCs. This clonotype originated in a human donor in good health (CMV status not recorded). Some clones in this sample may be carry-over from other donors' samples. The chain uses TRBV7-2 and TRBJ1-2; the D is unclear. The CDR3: CASSLAKDGYTF. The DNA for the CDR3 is TGTGCCAGCAGCTTAGCAAAGGATGGCTACACCTTC. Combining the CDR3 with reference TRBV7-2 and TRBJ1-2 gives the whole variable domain GAGVSQSPSNKVTEKGKDVELRCDPISGHTALYWYRQSLGQGLEFLIYFQGNSAPDKSGLPSDRFSAERTGGSVSTLTIQRTQQEDSAVYLCASSLAKDGYTFGSGTRLTVV.